Sequencing of this TCR beta chain was carried out in a study of blood T cell repertoires in COVID-19. The CDR3 length is 12 residues. V trimming: 6 bases; J trimming: 8 bases; junction bases outside the gene matches: 6. CDR1 is SNHLY, CDR2 FYNNEI, per germline. Profiled with immunoSEQ multiplex PCR; TCRdb holds only in-frame clones, not every one. The sample yields roughly 140,000 clones, 80% to 90% seen once. This clonotype was obtained from a woman aged 40 to 55 with acute or convalescent COVID-19. V is TRBV2 and J is TRBJ1-2, with 7 positions matching TRBD1. Material for sequencing was peripheral blood. For the CDR3, the DNA is TGTGCCAGCAGCTGGGACAGAGAGGGCTACACCTTC. This codes for CASSWDREGYTF.